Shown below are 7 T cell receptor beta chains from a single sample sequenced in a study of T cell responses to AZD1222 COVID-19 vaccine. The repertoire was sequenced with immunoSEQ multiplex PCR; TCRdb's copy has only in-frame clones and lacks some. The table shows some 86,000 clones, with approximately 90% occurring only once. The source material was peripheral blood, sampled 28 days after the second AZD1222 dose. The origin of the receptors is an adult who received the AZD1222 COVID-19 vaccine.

The CDR3 region is CAGKTDLPGAFF. CDR3 nucleotides: TGTGCCGGGAAGACGGACTTGCCTGGTGCTTTCTTT. The V gene is TRBV2, the J gene TRBJ1-1; D gene uncertain. Trimming left V 11 bases short and J 11 bases short, with 21 bases between. This CDR3 has 12 residues. Germline V gene sequence: CDR1 SNHLY, CDR2 FYNNEI.

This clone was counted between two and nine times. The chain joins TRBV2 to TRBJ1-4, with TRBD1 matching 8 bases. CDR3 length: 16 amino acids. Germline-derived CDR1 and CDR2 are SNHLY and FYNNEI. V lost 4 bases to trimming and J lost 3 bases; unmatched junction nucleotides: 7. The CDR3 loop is CASSASRGLANEKLFF. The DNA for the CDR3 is TGTGCCAGCAGTGCCAGCAGGGGGCTGGCTAATGAAAAACTGTTTTTT.

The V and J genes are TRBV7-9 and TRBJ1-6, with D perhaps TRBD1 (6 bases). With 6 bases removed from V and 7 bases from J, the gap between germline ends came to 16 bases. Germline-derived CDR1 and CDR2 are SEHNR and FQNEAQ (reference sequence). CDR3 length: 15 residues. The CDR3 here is CASRSEGDNNSPLHF. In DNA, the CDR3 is TGTGCCAGCAGGTCAGAGGGGGATAACAATTCACCCCTCCACTTT. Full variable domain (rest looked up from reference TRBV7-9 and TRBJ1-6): DTGVSQNPRHKITKRGQNVTFRCDPISEHNRLYWYRQTLGQGPEFLTYFQNEAQLEKSRLLSDRFSAERPKGSFSTLEIQRTEQGDSAMYLCASRSEGDNNSPLHFGNGTRLTVT.

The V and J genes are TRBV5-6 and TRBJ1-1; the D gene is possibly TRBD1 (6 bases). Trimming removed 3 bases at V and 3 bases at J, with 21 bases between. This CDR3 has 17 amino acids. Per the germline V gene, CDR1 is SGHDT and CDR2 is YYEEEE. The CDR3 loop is CASSSALIGQYHTEAFF. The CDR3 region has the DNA TGTGCCAGCAGCTCGGCACTTATTGGACAGTACCACACTGAAGCTTTCTTT.

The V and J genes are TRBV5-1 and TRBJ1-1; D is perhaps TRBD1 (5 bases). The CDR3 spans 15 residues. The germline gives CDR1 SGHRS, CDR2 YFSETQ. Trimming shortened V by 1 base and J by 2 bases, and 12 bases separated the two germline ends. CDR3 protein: CASSLSGGDNTEAFF. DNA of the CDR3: TGCGCCAGCAGCTTGAGTGGAGGGGACAACACTGAAGCTTTCTTT.

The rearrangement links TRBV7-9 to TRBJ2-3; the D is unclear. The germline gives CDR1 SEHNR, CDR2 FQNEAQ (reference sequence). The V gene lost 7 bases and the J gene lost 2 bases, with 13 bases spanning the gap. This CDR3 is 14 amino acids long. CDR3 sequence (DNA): TGTGCCAGCAACAACCAAAGGACCACAGATACGCAGTATTTT. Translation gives CASNNQRTTDTQYF.

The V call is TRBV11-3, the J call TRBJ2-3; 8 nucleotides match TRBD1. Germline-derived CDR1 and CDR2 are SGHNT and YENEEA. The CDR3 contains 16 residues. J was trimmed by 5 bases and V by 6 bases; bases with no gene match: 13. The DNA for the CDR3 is TGTGCCAGCAGTTCTGGACAGGGACGGCCGAAAGATACGCAGTATTTT. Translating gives CASSSGQGRPKDTQYF.